A selection of T cell receptor beta chains follows, all from one sample in a study of cytomegalovirus exposure and HLA in healthy donors. This table comes from immunoSEQ multiplex PCR, and its TCRdb copy is limited to in-frame clones, with some not included. The sample contains under 200,000 clones, more than 75% of which appear only once. What was sequenced was PBMCs. These receptors originate from a woman in her 50s in good health and CMV-seropositive. CDR3s include the opening cysteine and the closing phenylalanine or tryptophan. The D gene is left open where the match is weak. Size is omitted from some rows. Given values are once, few, many or a class for expanded clones.

v_call: TRBV7-8; clone_size: -; d_call: TRBD1; j_call: TRBJ2-7; cdr3_aa: CASSTRTGGTSYEQYF; cdr3_nt: TGTGCCAGCAGCACCCGGACAGGGGGGACCTCCTACGAGCAGTACTTC
v_call: TRBV7-2; clone_size: -; d_call: -; j_call: TRBJ2-1; cdr3_aa: CASSLEVGGSLYNEQFF; cdr3_nt: TGTGCCAGCAGCTTAGAAGTCGGGGGTTCTTTATACAATGAGCAGTTCTTC
v_call: TRBV19; clone_size: -; d_call: -; j_call: TRBJ2-7; cdr3_aa: CASSNTDYEQYF; cdr3_nt: TGTGCCAGTAGCAACACGGACTACGAGCAGTACTTC
v_call: TRBV5-4; clone_size: few; d_call: TRBD1; j_call: TRBJ2-5; cdr3_aa: CAQGAGGSQETQYF; cdr3_nt: TGTGCCCAGGGGGCTGGGGGGTCCCAAGAGACCCAGTACTTC
v_call: TRBV15; clone_size: -; d_call: -; j_call: TRBJ1-5; cdr3_aa: CATSRAPRGYNQPQHF; cdr3_nt: TGTGCCACCAGCAGGGCCCCCAGGGGATACAATCAGCCCCAGCATTTT
v_call: TRBV6-5; clone_size: -; d_call: TRBD1; j_call: TRBJ1-1; cdr3_aa: CASPLTGADEAFF; cdr3_nt: TGTGCCAGCCCCTTGACAGGGGCGGATGAAGCTTTCTTT
v_call: TRBV11-2; clone_size: -; d_call: -; j_call: TRBJ1-3; cdr3_aa: CASSFAGRQNTIYF; cdr3_nt: TGTGCCAGCAGCTTTGCGGGGAGACAAAACACCATATATTTT
v_call: TRBV19; clone_size: -; d_call: -; j_call: TRBJ1-2; cdr3_aa: CASSILSQGYGYTF; cdr3_nt: TGTGCCAGTAGTATTTTGTCCCAGGGGTATGGCTACACCTTC
v_call: TRBV11-2; clone_size: -; d_call: TRBD1; j_call: TRBJ2-1; cdr3_aa: CASSLERGTGRHEQFF; cdr3_nt: TGTGCCAGCAGCTTAGAGAGGGGGACAGGGAGGCATGAGCAGTTCTTC
v_call: TRBV18; clone_size: -; d_call: TRBD1; j_call: TRBJ1-2; cdr3_aa: CASSPLGQAPYGYTF; cdr3_nt: TGTGCCAGCTCACCACTTGGACAGGCCCCCTATGGCTACACCTTC
v_call: TRBV28; clone_size: -; d_call: -; j_call: TRBJ2-7; cdr3_aa: CASSSGGAVSSYEQYF; cdr3_nt: TGTGCCAGCAGTTCTGGGGGGGCGGTGAGCTCCTACGAGCAGTACTTC
v_call: TRBV7-6; clone_size: -; d_call: -; j_call: TRBJ1-1; cdr3_aa: CASSLYTGAEAFF; cdr3_nt: TGTGCCAGCAGCTTATACACAGGAGCTGAAGCTTTCTTT
v_call: TRBV5-5; clone_size: -; d_call: -; j_call: TRBJ2-5; cdr3_aa: CASSLITPGSGETQYF; cdr3_nt: TGTGCCAGCAGCTTAATTACGCCAGGGTCGGGAGAGACCCAGTACTTC
v_call: TRBV5-6; clone_size: -; d_call: -; j_call: TRBJ2-3; cdr3_aa: CASSLVDSTDTQYF; cdr3_nt: TGTGCCAGCAGCTTGGTAGATTCAACAGATACGCAGTATTTT
v_call: TRBV6-6; clone_size: few; d_call: -; j_call: TRBJ1-5; cdr3_aa: CASSYRERLGSQPQHF; cdr3_nt: TGTGCCAGCAGTTACAGGGAGCGTTTAGGGAGTCAGCCCCAGCATTTT
v_call: TRBV10-3; clone_size: -; d_call: TRBD2; j_call: TRBJ2-5; cdr3_aa: CATHSGGETQYF; cdr3_nt: TGTGCCACCCACTCCGGGGGGGAGACCCAGTACTTC
v_call: TRBV4-1; clone_size: -; d_call: TRBD2; j_call: TRBJ2-3; cdr3_aa: CASSQVGLGNTDTQYF; cdr3_nt: TGCGCCAGCAGCCAAGTAGGACTAGGTAACACAGATACGCAGTATTTT
v_call: TRBV5-1; clone_size: -; d_call: -; j_call: TRBJ2-5; cdr3_aa: CASSLEWGGEQYF; cdr3_nt: TGCGCCAGCAGCTTGGAATGGGGTGGGGAGCAGTACTTC
v_call: TRBV18; clone_size: -; d_call: TRBD1; j_call: TRBJ2-7; cdr3_aa: CASSPTLDRGRNLYEQYF; cdr3_nt: TGTGCCAGCTCACCAACCCTCGACAGGGGCCGAAACCTCTACGAGCAGTACTTC
v_call: TRBV18; clone_size: once; d_call: TRBD1; j_call: TRBJ1-3; cdr3_aa: CASSPAGTGGFGNTIYF; cdr3_nt: TGTGCCAGCTCACCAGCTGGGACAGGGGGCTTTGGAAACACCATATATTTT
v_call: TRBV7-9; clone_size: -; d_call: -; j_call: TRBJ2-2; cdr3_aa: CASSSQTARTTGELFF; cdr3_nt: TGTGCCAGCAGCTCTCAGACAGCGCGGACCACCGGGGAGCTGTTTTTT
v_call: TRBV7-8; clone_size: -; d_call: -; j_call: TRBJ1-2; cdr3_aa: CASSENGGRGYTF; cdr3_nt: TGTGCCAGCAGCGAGAACGGGGGTCGAGGCTACACCTTC
v_call: TRBV11-2; clone_size: -; d_call: TRBD2; j_call: TRBJ2-1; cdr3_aa: CASSVTSGGAYEQFF; cdr3_nt: TGTGCCAGCAGCGTCACTAGCGGGGGGGCGTATGAGCAGTTCTTC
v_call: TRBV19; clone_size: -; d_call: TRBD1; j_call: TRBJ2-5; cdr3_aa: CASSIRLGQGVGETQYF; cdr3_nt: TGTGCCAGTAGTATCCGTCTGGGACAGGGAGTCGGGGAGACCCAGTACTTC
v_call: TRBV6-6; clone_size: -; d_call: TRBD1; j_call: TRBJ2-7; cdr3_aa: CASLPGTGSYEQYF; cdr3_nt: TGTGCCAGCCTCCCCGGGACAGGCTCCTACGAGCAGTACTTC
v_call: TRBV11-2; clone_size: -; d_call: -; j_call: TRBJ2-5; cdr3_aa: CASSLDGGSQETQYF; cdr3_nt: TGTGCCAGCAGCTTAGATGGCGGTTCCCAAGAGACCCAGTACTTC
v_call: TRBV19; clone_size: -; d_call: TRBD2; j_call: TRBJ2-3; cdr3_aa: CASVAGGPTDTQYF; cdr3_nt: TGTGCCAGTGTAGCGGGGGGGCCCACAGATACGCAGTATTTT
v_call: TRBV18; clone_size: -; d_call: -; j_call: TRBJ2-5; cdr3_aa: CASSPGEGLRETQYF; cdr3_nt: TGTGCCAGCTCACCTGGTGAGGGACTTAGGGAGACCCAGTACTTC
v_call: TRBV27; clone_size: -; d_call: TRBD2; j_call: TRBJ2-7; cdr3_aa: CASSSGLARGSSYEQYF; cdr3_nt: TGTGCCAGCAGTTCCGGACTAGCGAGGGGGAGCTCCTACGAGCAGTACTTC
v_call: TRBV5-4; clone_size: -; d_call: TRBD1; j_call: TRBJ1-2; cdr3_aa: CASSLDRGDYGYTF; cdr3_nt: TGTGCCAGCAGCTTGGACAGGGGGGACTATGGCTACACCTTC
v_call: TRBV2; clone_size: once; d_call: TRBD2; j_call: TRBJ2-1; cdr3_aa: CASRGRTSGGARTSNEQFF; cdr3_nt: TGTGCCAGCAGGGGCAGGACTAGCGGGGGGGCCAGAACCTCCAATGAGCAGTTCTTC
v_call: TRBV5-1; clone_size: -; d_call: TRBD2; j_call: TRBJ2-3; cdr3_aa: CASSLVASGVGDTQYF; cdr3_nt: TGCGCCAGCAGCTTGGTCGCTAGCGGGGTGGGGGATACGCAGTATTTT
v_call: TRBV9; clone_size: once; d_call: -; j_call: TRBJ2-7; cdr3_aa: CASSPNSYEQYF; cdr3_nt: TGTGCCAGCAGCCCCAACAGCTACGAGCAGTACTTC
v_call: TRBV4-3; clone_size: -; d_call: TRBD1; j_call: TRBJ2-7; cdr3_aa: CASSLGQGAWDEQYF; cdr3_nt: TGCGCCAGCAGCCTGGGACAGGGCGCATGGGACGAGCAGTACTTC
v_call: TRBV4-2; clone_size: -; d_call: -; j_call: TRBJ2-1; cdr3_aa: CASSQGRGLQGNEQFF; cdr3_nt: TGTGCCAGCAGCCAAGGAAGGGGATTACAGGGTAATGAGCAGTTCTTC
v_call: TRBV2; clone_size: -; d_call: -; j_call: TRBJ2-2; cdr3_aa: CASSVTRPTNTGELFF; cdr3_nt: TGTGCCAGCAGTGTGACTAGACCCACGAACACCGGGGAGCTGTTTTTT
v_call: TRBV27; clone_size: few; d_call: -; j_call: TRBJ2-7; cdr3_aa: CASSLTPSDSYEQYF; cdr3_nt: TGTGCCAGCAGTTTAACTCCTAGCGATTCCTACGAGCAGTACTTC
v_call: TRBV5-1; clone_size: -; d_call: -; j_call: TRBJ2-3; cdr3_aa: CASSPGQEGDTQYF; cdr3_nt: TGCGCCAGCAGCCCCGGACAGGAGGGAGATACGCAGTATTTT
v_call: TRBV7-9; clone_size: -; d_call: -; j_call: TRBJ2-1; cdr3_aa: CASSFLPLSQTSPEQFF; cdr3_nt: TGTGCCAGCAGCTTTCTCCCCCTCAGTCAGACTAGTCCTGAGCAGTTCTTC
v_call: TRBV6-4; clone_size: -; d_call: TRBD2; j_call: TRBJ2-5; cdr3_aa: CASSDHLAGGETQYF; cdr3_nt: TGTGCCAGCAGTGACCATTTAGCGGGGGGGGAGACCCAGTACTTC
v_call: TRBV18; clone_size: -; d_call: TRBD2; j_call: TRBJ2-1; cdr3_aa: CASSPGLAIEDEQFF; cdr3_nt: TGTGCCAGCTCACCGGGACTAGCGATCGAAGATGAGCAGTTCTTC
v_call: TRBV7-6; clone_size: -; d_call: TRBD2; j_call: TRBJ2-5; cdr3_aa: CASRFRVGTSGEETQYF; cdr3_nt: TGTGCCAGCAGGTTTAGGGTCGGGACTAGCGGGGAAGAGACCCAGTACTTC